The next 20 T cell receptor beta chains were all read from a single sample in a study of regulatory T cells in long-lasting Graves disease. CDR3 regions were amplified by Arm-PCR using iRepertoire HTBI primers to build TCR beta libraries. A single record per CDR3 protein comes from TCRdb applying MiXCR to the multiplex PCR reads. The sample consists of more than 350,000 distinct CDR3 sequences, around 20% of them appearing once. The time point: persistent/refractory GD, antithyroid drugs over 5 years with positive TRAb. RNA isolated from PBMCs was used to make the TCR library. Sample: peripheral blood mononuclear cells (PBMCs), taken when the disease was refractory, from a patient treated with antithyroid drugs. The source is a female donor with Graves disease.

This clonotype was picked up a small number of times. The J gene is TRBJ2-5, the V gene TRBV12-3 or TRBV12-4; maybe TRBD2 (6 bases). Deletions cut 8 bases from V and 7 bases from J, with 8 bases between. This CDR3 has 10 amino acids. The CDR3 spells CASSGGTQYF. The CDR3 nucleotides read TGTGCCAGCTCCGGGGGGACCCAGTACTTC.

This clonotype was seen ten or more times. This chain uses TRBV28 with TRBJ1-1, with 9 nucleotides matching TRBD1. The junction had 6 bases not matched to a gene; V was cut back by 0 bases and J by 1 base. CDR3 size: 17 residues. Germline assignment: CDR1 MDHEN and CDR2 SYDVKM. The CDR3 region is CASSLWTGGGENTEAFF. CDR3 DNA: TGTGCCAGCAGTTTATGGACAGGGGGGGGAGAGAACACTGAAGCTTTCTTT.

Only a few counts were recorded for this clonotype. The genes are TRBV9 and TRBJ2-7, with 13 bases lining up with TRBD2. With 3 bases clipped from V and 3 bases from J, the junction kept 3 bases outside the gene matches. The germline gives CDR1 SGDLS, CDR2 YYNGEE. This CDR3 comprises 15 residues. CDR3 amino acids: CASSAGTSGVYEQYF. In DNA, the CDR3 is TGTGCCAGCAGCGCTGGGACTAGCGGGGTCTACGAGCAGTACTTC.

About this clonotype: A much larger clonotype is one base distant, so this may be a read error. The CDR3 here is CASSRVLGTEAFF. CDR3 DNA: TGTGCCAGCAGTCGGGTTCTGGGCACTGAAGCTTTCTTT. This chain joins TRBV6-2 or TRBV6-3 and TRBJ1-1; D gene ambiguous. This CDR3 has 13 residues. Trimming removed 5 bases at V and 4 bases at J, with 11 bases between. The germline V gene has CDR1 MNHEY and CDR2 SVGEGT.

This clonotype was seen many times. The chain recombines TRBV13 with TRBJ2-7; a weak D match, TRBD2 (5 bases). CDR3 size: 14 residues. V gave up 1 base and J gave up 7 bases, with 14 bases separating them. Germline V gene lookup returns CDR1 PRHDT and CDR2 FYEKMQ (reference sequence). The CDR3 reads CASSLEDAGGEQYF. The CDR3 region has the DNA TGTGCCAGCAGCTTAGAAGACGCTGGCGGGGAGCAGTACTTC. Using reference TRBV13 and TRBJ2-7 for the parts outside the CDR3, the full variable domain is AAGVIQSPRHLIKEKRETATLKCYPIPRHDTVYWYQQGPGQDPQFLISFYEKMQSDKGSIPDRFSAQQFSDYHSELNMSSLELGDSALYFCASSLEDAGGEQYFGPGTRLTVT.

This clonotype was recorded many times. This sequence joins TRBV9 and TRBJ2-7; 7 bases match TRBD2. Germline CDR1 and CDR2: SGDLS and YYNGEE. The junction had 12 bases not matched to a gene; V was cut back by 4 bases and J by 5 bases. The CDR3 has 15 amino acids. In nucleotides, the CDR3 is TGTGCCAGCAGCATTAGTGGGCGGGAGACCAACGAGCAGTACTTC. Its protein is CASSISGRETNEQYF. Together with reference TRBV9 and TRBJ2-7, the CDR3 gives the full variable domain: DSGVTQTPKHLITATGQRVTLRCSPRSGDLSVYWYQQSLDQGLQFLIQYYNGEERAKGNILERFSAQQFPDLHSELNLSSLELGDSALYFCASSISGRETNEQYFGPGTRLTVT.

This clonotype was detected many times. V usage is TRBV2 and J usage is TRBJ1-4; D not certain. The ends were cut back, 6 bases at V and 6 bases at J, with 5 bases in the middle. Germline loops: CDR1 SNHLY, CDR2 FYNNEI. The CDR3 runs 11 residues. CDR3 nucleotides: TGTGCCAGCAGAGCTGATGAAAAACTGTTTTTT. It specifies CASRADEKLFF.

This chain joins TRBV13 and TRBJ1-1, with D possibly matching TRBD1 (6 bases). This CDR3 contains 14 residues. V lost 5 bases and J 6 bases, leaving 16 bases between the germline ends. CDR1 PRHDT and CDR2 FYEKMQ come from the germline V gene (reference sequence). The CDR3 is CASSPQSGGAEAFF. CDR3 coding DNA: TGTGCCAGCAGCCCCCAGTCGGGGGGCGCTGAAGCTTTCTTT.

The table lists this clonotype with many counts. J is TRBJ2-6 and V is TRBV11-2; no clear D gene. V was shortened by 0 bases and J by 0 bases, with 9 bases between the two germline ends. The CDR3 length is 17 residues. Germline V gene lookup returns CDR1 SGHAT and CDR2 FQNNGV. The CDR3, as DNA: TGTGCCAGCAGCTTAGATTCCGGTAGCTCTGGGGCCAACGTCCTGACTTTC. Its protein product is CASSLDSGSSGANVLTF.

V usage is TRBV28 and J usage is TRBJ2-1; tentative D call: TRBD2 (5 bases). CDR1 is MDHEN, CDR2 SYDVKM, per germline. The CDR3 covers 16 residues. V was clipped by 8 bases and J by 2 bases, with 19 bases between them. CDR3 DNA: TGTGCCAGCCGCCCTCATCTAGCCTACACCTACAATGAGCAGTTCTTC. Its protein is CASRPHLAYTYNEQFF.

This clonotype was observed at least ten times. V gene TRBV6-2 or TRBV6-3 combines with J gene TRBJ1-1; D not certain. The CDR3 is made up of 15 amino acids. Trimming removed 5 bases at V and 2 bases at J, with 15 bases between. Germline V CDR1 and CDR2: MNHEY, SVGEGT. The CDR3 DNA follows: TGTGCCAGCAGTACTAGCGAGGCGGGAAACACTGAAGCTTTCTTT. It encodes CASSTSEAGNTEAFF.

In this sample, this clonotype turned up many times. V usage is TRBV6-5 and J usage is TRBJ1-1; D gene unclear. Per the germline V gene, CDR1 is MNHEY and CDR2 is SVGAGI. The CDR3 is 13 residues long. Deletions cut 0 bases from V and 4 bases from J, with 6 bases between. DNA of the CDR3: TGTGCCAGCAGTTACTCAGGTGGCACTGAAGCTTTCTTT. Protein: CASSYSGGTEAFF.

The chain combines TRBV6-1 with TRBJ2-5; D possibly corresponds to TRBD2 (6 bases). Germline CDR1 reads MNHNS; CDR2 reads SASEGT. V dropped 7 bases and J dropped 2 bases, with 23 bases sitting between them. This CDR3 comprises 17 residues. CDR3 DNA: TGTGCCAGCAAGAAAAGCGGGCCGCGGGTCGGGCAAGAGACCCAGTACTTC. Amino acids: CASKKSGPRVGQETQYF.

This chain uses TRBV20-1 with TRBJ2-3, with D maybe TRBD2 (6 bases). Per the germline V gene, CDR1 is DFQATT and CDR2 is SNEGSKA (reference sequence). With 1 base removed from V and 8 bases from J, the gap between germline ends came to 10 bases. This CDR3 is 12 amino acids long. The CDR3 nucleotides are TGCAGTGCTAGAGGACTAGATGTTACGCAGTATTTT. The encoded protein is CSARGLDVTQYF.

This clonotype was found a few times. The V and J genes are TRBV10-3 and TRBJ2-7; 8 nucleotides agree with TRBD2. V dropped 0 bases and J dropped 4; count of bases not matched to a gene: 5. CDR3 length: 15 amino acids. Germline values: CDR1 ENHRY, CDR2 SYGVKD. The CDR3 loop reads CAISESNGGEYEQYF. In nucleotides, the CDR3 is TGTGCCATCAGTGAGTCTAACGGGGGGGAATACGAGCAGTACTTC.

Many counts were recorded for this clonotype. The CDR3 DNA sequence: TGTGCCAGCAGCCCCCAGCGCCATCGGGCTTTCTTT. It codes for CASSPQRHRAFF. V is TRBV12-3 or TRBV12-4 and J is TRBJ1-1, with D uncertain. CDR3 size: 12 residues. V was cut by 6 bases and J by 11 bases, with 16 bases left in between.

V gene TRBV4-2 combines with J gene TRBJ2-7; 11 bases line up with TRBD2. Looked up from germline, CDR1 is LGHNA and CDR2 is YNFKEQ. The CDR3 spans 15 residues. Unmatched junction bases numbered 4, after V lost 2 bases and J lost 4 bases. Written as DNA, the CDR3 is TGTGCCAGCAGCCAAACTAGCGGGAGTTTTTACGAGCAGTACTTC. This sequence encodes CASSQTSGSFYEQYF.

In this sample, this clonotype turned up a few times. This chain links TRBV6-1 with TRBJ1-2; D might be TRBD1 (5 bases). With 6 bases removed from V and 4 bases from J, the gap between germline ends came to 15 bases. Germline V lookup: CDR1 MNHNS, CDR2 SASEGT. This CDR3 is built from 14 residues. The CDR3 DNA is TGTGCCAGCAGCCGGGCGGGGGAGATCTATGGCTACACCTTC. As protein: CASSRAGEIYGYTF.

This clonotype was seen many times. This chain links TRBV7-8 with TRBJ2-5; unclear D gene. This CDR3 has 14 amino acids. Germline loops: CDR1 SGHVS, CDR2 FQNEAQ. Trimming took 6 bases from V and 2 from J, leaving 13 bases between them. The CDR3: CASSWTGPQETQYF. Here the CDR3 DNA reads TGTGCCAGCAGTTGGACCGGGCCACAAGAGACCCAGTACTTC.

This clonotype was seen many times. This chain uses TRBV28 with TRBJ1-1, with 12 bases lining up with TRBD1. V was clipped by 5 bases and J by 5 bases; unmatched bases: 9. This CDR3 is 16 amino acids long. Germline values: CDR1 MDHEN, CDR2 SYDVKM. DNA for the CDR3: TGTGCCAGCAGTAGCCGGGGACAGGGGGCGCGTACTGAAGCTTTCTTT. Amino acid sequence: CASSSRGQGARTEAFF.